This T cell receptor beta chain originates from a study of memory CD4+ T cells and cytomegalovirus serostatus. Study findings and constraints: Repertoires predicted CMV serostatus with median bootstrapped AUC of around 0.95. Of 150 to 200 reported CMV TCRbeta sequences, 60 to 85 were found in memory CD4+ repertoires.

The sort gate was single viable CD3+CD4+CD8-CD45RO+ cells for memory CD4+ T cells. After thawing, CD4+ T cells were positively selected. Regarding this clone: The antigen is not known.

The protocol was immunoSEQ multiplex PCR, while the TCRdb copy is restricted to in-frame clones and leaves out a portion. The top ten hold around 0.77% of the sample, which has some 80,000 clones, 65% to 85% seen once. This receptor was identified in an adult in good health and CMV-seronegative. The sample comprised memory CD4+ T cells from blood.

CDR3 DNA sequence: TGTGCCAGCAGTGAGCAGGTTAGGCAGCCCCAGCATTTT. Translated, it gives CASSEQVRQPQHF. The genes are TRBV2 and TRBJ1-5; no firm D call. V was pared by 3 bases and J by 7 bases, with 10 bases between. CDR1 is SNHLY and CDR2 is FYNNEI in the germline V gene. CDR3 length equals 13 residues. The full variable domain, rest sourced from reference TRBV2 and TRBJ1-5, is EPEVTQTPSHQVTQMGQEVILRCVPISNHLYFYWYRQILGQKVEFLVSFYNNEISEKSEIFDDQFSVERPDGSNFTLKIRSTKLEDSAMYFCASSEQVRQPQHFGDGTRLSIL.